The 15 T cell receptor beta chains in this list originate from one sample, sequenced in a study of blood T cell repertoires in COVID-19. Some clones are missing from TCRdb's copy, which holds only in-frame ones; the method was immunoSEQ multiplex PCR. Of some 200,000 clones in the sample, 87% were seen once. Source material: peripheral blood. The origin of the receptors is a man between 60 and 75 years old with active or convalescent COVID-19.

The chain is built from TRBV5-1 and TRBJ2-5; TRBD2 agrees at 7 bases. Germline loops: CDR1 SGHRS, CDR2 YFSETQ. V was pared by 1 base and J by 7 bases, with 4 bases of the junction left unmatched. The CDR3 consists of 13 residues. CDR3 region: CASSLRREGTQYF. The CDR3 DNA follows: TGCGCCAGCAGCTTGCGAAGGGAGGGGACCCAGTACTTC.

The rearrangement uses TRBV10-3 and TRBJ2-1; tentatively, D is TRBD1 (6 bases). Germline loops: CDR1 ENHRY, CDR2 SYGVKD. This CDR3 region has 16 residues. V gave up 7 bases and J gave up 6 bases, with 22 bases separating them. The CDR3 is CAITSPGTTSVNEQFF. The CDR3 DNA sequence: TGTGCCATCACCTCCCCCGGGACAACAAGCGTCAATGAGCAGTTCTTC.

The chain couples TRBV11-2 to TRBJ2-6, with no clear D. The V end lost 5 bases, the J end lost 2 bases, and 13 bases lay between the germline ends. This CDR3 spans 16 amino acids. Germline V gene data show CDR1 as SGHAT and CDR2 as FQNNGV. CDR3 sequence reads: CASSLMLRPGANVLTF. The DNA for the CDR3 is TGTGCCAGCAGCCTCATGTTGAGGCCTGGGGCCAACGTCCTGACTTTC. The full variable domain, rest sourced from reference TRBV11-2 and TRBJ2-6, is EAGVAQSPRYKIIEKRQSVAFWCNPISGHATLYWYQQILGQGPKLLIQFQNNGVVDDSQLPKDRFSAERLKGVDSTLKIQPAKLEDSAVYLCASSLMLRPGANVLTFGAGSRLTVL.

This chain connects TRBV21-1 to TRBJ2-1; no check of the table's D call, TRBD1, against the DNA was made. TRBV21-1 represents a pseudogene. This CDR3 spans 18 amino acids. This CDR3 is CASRQVPRITSSYNEQFF. The DNA for the CDR3 is TGTGCCAGCAGACAGGTCCCTCGAATAACCAGCTCCTACAATGAGCAGTTCTTC.

The chain is built from TRBV9 and TRBJ1-1, with 7 bases that match TRBD1. The CDR3 covers 14 residues. Germline V gene data show CDR1 as SGDLS and CDR2 as YYNGEE. The V and J ends lost 0 bases and 4 bases, in that order; junction bases with no gene match: 3. CDR3 in DNA: TGTGCCAGCAGCGTAGGGGACAGACCCACTGAAGCTTTCTTT. Its protein product is CASSVGDRPTEAFF.

The rearrangement uses TRBV27 and TRBJ1-4; TRBD1 might be the D (6 bases). Germline loops: CDR1 MNHEY, CDR2 SMNVEV (reference sequence). This CDR3 is 17 amino acids long. The V gene lost 3 bases and the J gene lost 0 bases, with 14 bases spanning the gap. CDR3 amino acids: CASSFRGASATNEKLFF. The CDR3 nucleotides read TGTGCCAGCAGTTTCAGGGGCGCTTCGGCAACTAATGAAAAACTGTTTTTT.

This clone was recorded only once. This chain connects TRBV10-3 to TRBJ1-6; tentatively, D is TRBD1 (5 bases). There are 17 residues in the CDR3. V lost 2 bases and J 5 bases, leaving 16 bases between the germline ends. Germline V gene lookup returns CDR1 ENHRY and CDR2 SYGVKD. The CDR3 loop reads CAISERGGVSNNSPLHF. As DNA, the CDR3 is TGTGCCATCAGTGAGCGCGGGGGAGTTTCGAATAATTCACCCCTCCACTTT.

The chain recombines TRBV5-1 with TRBJ2-2, with TRBD1 identical over 11 bases. Germline V gene lookup returns CDR1 SGHRS and CDR2 YFSETQ. The V and J ends lost 2 bases and 4 bases, in that order; junction bases with no gene match: 4. CDR3 length equals 16 residues. The CDR3 protein is CASSFGQGALTGELFF. The DNA of the CDR3 is TGCGCCAGCAGCTTCGGACAGGGGGCTCTCACCGGGGAGCTGTTTTTT.

The chain recombines TRBV27 with TRBJ2-4; D is possibly TRBD2 (5 bases). This CDR3 is built from 15 residues. The germline gives CDR1 MNHEY, CDR2 SMNVEV (reference sequence). The V end lost 2 bases, the J end lost 2 bases, and 10 bases lay between the germline ends. In DNA form, the CDR3 reads TGTGCCAGCAGTTTAAGGGAGAATACCAAAAACATTCAGTACTTC. Protein sequence: CASSLRENTKNIQYF.

This sequence joins TRBV9 and TRBJ1-1; 7 nucleotides agree with TRBD1. V lost 3 bases to trimming and J lost 1 base; unmatched junction nucleotides: 9. Germline CDR1 is SGDLS and CDR2 is YYNGEE. The length of the CDR3 is 16 residues. Written as DNA, the CDR3 is TGTGCCAGCAGCGCTTTATACAGGGGAGAGAACACTGAAGCTTTCTTT. Translation gives CASSALYRGENTEAFF.

The CDR3 nucleotides are TGTGCCAGCAGTGTCAAGCCCTATGGCTACACCTTC. Its protein product is CASSVKPYGYTF. The chain has TRBV2 and TRBJ1-2; D unresolved. In germline, CDR1 is SNHLY, CDR2 FYNNEI. This CDR3 is built from 12 residues. V was trimmed by 4 bases and J by 4 bases, leaving 7 bases between them.

The chain combines TRBV5-4 with TRBJ2-3, with 9 bases fitting TRBD1. Germline CDR1 and CDR2: SGHNT and YYREEE (reference sequence). CDR3 size: 14 residues. The V gene end was trimmed by 7 bases and the J gene end by 0 bases; junction bases not matched to a gene: 3. The CDR3 DNA follows: TGTGCCAGCGGACAGGGGCGTAGCACAGATACGCAGTATTTT. Amino acid sequence: CASGQGRSTDTQYF.

The chain employs TRBV6-5 and TRBJ1-6, with 10 bases fitting TRBD1. The V gene's germline CDR1 is MNHEY and CDR2 SVGAGI. The ends lost 0 bases at V and 7 bases at J; junction bases unmatched: 3. The length of the CDR3 is 16 residues. The CDR3 protein is CASSYSRTGGNSPLHF. The DNA of the CDR3 is TGTGCCAGCAGTTACTCGAGGACAGGGGGAAATTCACCCCTCCACTTT.

The J gene is TRBJ1-5, the V gene TRBV6-5; the match to TRBD1 covers 7 bases. V was pared by 4 bases and J by 3 bases, with 9 bases of the junction left unmatched. Germline CDR1 MNHEY, CDR2 SVGAGI. This CDR3 comprises 16 residues. For the CDR3, the DNA is TGTGCCAGCAGTTTTCCGGGACAGTCCTCCAATCAGCCCCAGCATTTT. It is translated as CASSFPGQSSNQPQHF.

This rearrangement joins TRBV18 to TRBJ1-1; D call uncertain. Germline V gene lookup returns CDR1 KGHSH and CDR2 LQKENI. Deletions cut 4 bases from V and 1 base from J, with 7 bases between. The CDR3 totals 13 residues. The CDR3 sequence: CASSRAENTEAFF. The CDR3 DNA reads TGTGCCAGCTCACGTGCGGAGAACACTGAAGCTTTCTTT.